Following are 4 T cell receptor beta chains from one sample sequenced in a study of T cells in narcolepsy listed by TCRdb under 2018. Library preparation was by the immunoSEQ multiplex PCR assay. TCRdb mirrors the immuneACCESS table, restricted to in-frame sequences. Some clones are absent from its copies; in checked studies, under half trace to an unresolved V gene, and the reason for the others is unknown. The sample table contains over 30,000 clones; only one count was recorded for under 85% of them. The ten largest clonotypes hold 1.5% to 2% of the sample. The sequenced sample consisted of CD45RA- memory CD4+ T cells from PBMCs. The sample's cell subset or site, from its label and the paper: memory T cells sorted ex vivo from peripheral blood. These receptors were collected from a human donor with narcolepsy.

The chain couples TRBV19 to TRBJ1-2; D may be TRBD1 (5 bases). This CDR3 has 15 amino acids. Trimming pared 4 bases from V and 3 bases from J, leaving 15 bases between. CDR1 and CDR2 (germline): LNHDA, SQIVND (reference sequence). The CDR3 bases are TGTGCCAGTAGTACCACCGGGACCGCTCACTATGGCTACACCTTC. This sequence encodes CASSTTGTAHYGYTF.

The V and J genes are TRBV5-1 and TRBJ1-1, with D uncertain. The germline V gene encodes CDR1 SGHRS and CDR2 YFSETQ. V lost 0 bases and J lost 7, with 7 bases in between. The CDR3 spans 12 residues. The CDR3 DNA is TGCGCCAGCAGCTTGGTAGGGAATGAAGCTTTCTTT. Protein sequence: CASSLVGNEAFF.

V gene TRBV6-5 combines with J gene TRBJ1-1, with 9 bases lining up with TRBD1. There are 14 residues in the CDR3. The junction had 8 bases not matched to a gene; V was cut back by 2 bases and J by 10 bases. Germline values: CDR1 MNHEY, CDR2 SVGAGI. The CDR3 sequence is CASSYKDRGSGAFF. The CDR3 DNA sequence: TGTGCCAGCAGTTACAAGGACAGGGGTAGTGGAGCTTTCTTT.

V and J are TRBV7-2 and TRBJ2-4; 11 positions agree with TRBD2. Losses at the gene ends were 4 bases for V and 5 bases for J; bases not matched to a gene: 7. Germline V lookup: CDR1 SGHTA, CDR2 FQGNSA. This CDR3 contains 16 residues. CDR3 protein: CASSSLTSGGQNIQYF. The CDR3 DNA reads as TGTGCCAGCAGCTCCCTAACTAGCGGGGGCCAAAACATTCAGTACTTC.